This T cell receptor beta chain was obtained from a study of blood T cell repertoires in COVID-19. This CDR3 region has 15 residues. Trimming removed 1 base at V and 3 bases at J, with 12 bases between. The germline gives CDR1 SGHRS, CDR2 YFSETQ. As processed by the authors: Amplification of reference gene primers was used by the study to estimate nucleated cell counts. Assay used: immunoSEQ multiplex PCR; TCRdb lists only in-frame clones, some missing. V, J and clone size reflect that table, while D and trimming were determined from the DNA. The profile covers around 69,000 clones, with roughly 89% appearing a single time and 4% to 5% taken by the ten largest.

The chain uses TRBV5-1 and TRBJ2-3, with TRBD2 as a possible D gene (5 bases). Sequencing was performed on peripheral blood. This receptor was identified in a woman between 50 and 59 years old with active COVID-19. CDR3 protein: CASSLTRGGTDTQYF. CDR3 nucleotides: TGCGCCAGCAGCTTGACCCGTGGAGGAACAGATACGCAGTATTTT.